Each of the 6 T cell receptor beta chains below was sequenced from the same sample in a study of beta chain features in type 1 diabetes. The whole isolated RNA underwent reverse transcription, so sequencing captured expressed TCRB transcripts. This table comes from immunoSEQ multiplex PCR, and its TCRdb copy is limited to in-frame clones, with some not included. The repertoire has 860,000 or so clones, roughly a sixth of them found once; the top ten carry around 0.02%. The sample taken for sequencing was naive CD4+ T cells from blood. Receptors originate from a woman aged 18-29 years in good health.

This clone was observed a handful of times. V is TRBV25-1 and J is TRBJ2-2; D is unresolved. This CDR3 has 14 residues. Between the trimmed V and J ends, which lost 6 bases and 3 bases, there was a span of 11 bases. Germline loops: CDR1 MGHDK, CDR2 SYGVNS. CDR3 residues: CASSGREYTGELFF. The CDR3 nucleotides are TGTGCCAGCAGCGGTCGTGAGTACACCGGGGAGCTGTTTTTT.

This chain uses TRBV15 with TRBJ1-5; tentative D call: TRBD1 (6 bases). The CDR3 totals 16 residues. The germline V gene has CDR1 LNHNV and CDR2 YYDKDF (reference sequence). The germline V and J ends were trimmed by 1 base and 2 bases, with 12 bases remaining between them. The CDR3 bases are TGTGCCACCAGCAGAGGCACGGCAGGGGGCAATCAGCCCCAGCATTTT. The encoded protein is CATSRGTAGGNQPQHF.

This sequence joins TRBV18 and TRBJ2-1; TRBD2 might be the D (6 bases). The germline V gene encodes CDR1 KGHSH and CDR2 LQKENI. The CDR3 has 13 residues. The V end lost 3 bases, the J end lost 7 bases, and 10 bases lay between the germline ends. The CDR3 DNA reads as TGTGCCAGCTCACCGGACTACAAGAATGAGCAGTTCTTC. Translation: CASSPDYKNEQFF.

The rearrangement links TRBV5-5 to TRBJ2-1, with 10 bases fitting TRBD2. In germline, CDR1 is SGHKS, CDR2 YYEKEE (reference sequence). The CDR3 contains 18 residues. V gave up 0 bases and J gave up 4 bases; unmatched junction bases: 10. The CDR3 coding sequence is TGTGCCAGCAGCTTGGGGACAGACAAACTAGCGGGGTACAATGAGCAGTTCTTC. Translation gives CASSLGTDKLAGYNEQFF.

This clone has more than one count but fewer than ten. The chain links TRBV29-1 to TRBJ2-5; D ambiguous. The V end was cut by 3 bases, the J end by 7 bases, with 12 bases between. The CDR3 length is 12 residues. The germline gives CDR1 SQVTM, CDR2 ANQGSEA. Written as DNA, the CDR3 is TGCAGCGTTGATAACAGCCCATGGACCCAGTACTTC. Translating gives CSVDNSPWTQYF.

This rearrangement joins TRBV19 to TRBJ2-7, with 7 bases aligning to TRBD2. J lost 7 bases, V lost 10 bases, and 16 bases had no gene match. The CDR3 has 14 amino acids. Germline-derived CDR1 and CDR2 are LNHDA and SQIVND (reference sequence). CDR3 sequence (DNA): TGTGCCACCCGCGCCGGGGGGATAGTAAGTGAGCAGTACTTC. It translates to CATRAGGIVSEQYF.